This TCR beta chain was obtained from a study of blood T cell repertoires in COVID-19 (dated by TCRdb to about 2020). In the study overall: Samples covering the acute and convalescent phases of COVID-19 were provided by collaborators in the United States, Italy and Spain. The repertoires were made available in a free public database intended to serve as a resource for research on the immune response to SARS-CoV-2. Nearly every sample came with metadata listing a de-identified subject ID, COVID-19 status, age in years and sex. The prospective study material was composed of cDNA or gDNA derived from T cells, B-cell-depleted T cells, or PBMCs. Samples came from the ongoing ImmuneRACE study (first 160 participants) plus 1,254 subjects from 6 global collaborators. Subjects who had been exposed to COVID-19, were actively infected with it, or had recovered from it provided the deeply sampled blood TCRbeta repertoires that made up the dataset. Where HLA class I and class II types were available, the types were taken from metadata supplied by the sample provider, not from assay-based typing.

The investigation overall reported the following: Clinical and demographic metadata were provided uncurated, with the amount varying by source and participant.

To note about this clone: The antigen it recognizes is unknown. No quality values exist for individual bases; no much larger clone is one base distant.

Collaborating institutions collected whole blood in K2EDTA tubes following their own protocols. For TCRbeta analysis, collaborators shipped samples in one of three forms: frozen whole blood, isolated PBMCs, or DNA extracted from either of those sample types. TCRbeta CDR3 regions were amplified from genomic DNA using the immunoSEQ Assay, a bias-controlled multiplex PCR. The authors processed their data as follows. The number of nucleated cells in each sample was estimated by amplification of reference gene primers within the assay. To quantify the absolute abundance of each unique TCRbeta CDR3 rearrangement, sequence reads were collapsed and filtered. For each sample, productive Simpson clonality was calculated as the square root of Simpson's diversity index across productive rearrangements. In its TCRdb copy, this immuneACCESS table keeps in-frame sequences only and misses some clones. Where compared with another copy, unresolved V genes explain less than half of these, and the others have no known cause. V and J calls and clone size follow that table, whereas D and trimming were derived from the DNA. In this sample the table shows 97,000 or so clones, about nine tenths of which occur a single time. 1.7% of the sample is taken by the ten largest.

The CDR3 has 15 amino acids, counting the end cysteine and phenylalanine. Only CDR3 DNA remains: 45 bases, in frame from the first base. Unmatched junction bases come to 11, with V trimmed by 5 bases and J by 5 bases. The germline V gene gives CDR1 as SGHRS and CDR2 as YFSETQ. Specimen: peripheral blood. The TCR was taken from a man aged 60 to 69 with acute or convalescent COVID-19. Recombination joined TRBV5-1 with TRBJ2-5, and 8 junction bases match TRBD1. This receptor has the CDR3 CASSYSQGAGETQYF. The nucleotides are TGCGCCAGCAGTTACTCTCAGGGGGCTGGCGAGACCCAGTACTTC.